This T cell receptor beta chain comes out of a study of monozygotic twins with inflammatory bowel disease. The study's findings and limits: Fewer shared clonotypes with others were found in IBD patients than in healthy twins, especially with disease activity. Differing T cell subtypes remained indistinguishable.

With the 5' RACE reads reprocessed, TCRdb shows one record per CDR3 protein and no DNA. The listing contains around 410,000 distinct CDR3 sequences. In germline, CDR1 is LNHDA, CDR2 SQIVND (reference sequence). The CDR3 loop spans 13 amino acids. Of note for this clonotype: The antigen remains unidentified.

This receptor was taken from a human donor with ulcerative colitis or Crohn's disease, or a healthy co-twin of an affected twin (not recorded which). The chain has TRBV19 and TRBJ1-5; TCRdb's assignment of TRBD1 cannot be checked, as there is no DNA. The sample consisted of blood. CDR3 residues: CASAGTGNQPQHF.